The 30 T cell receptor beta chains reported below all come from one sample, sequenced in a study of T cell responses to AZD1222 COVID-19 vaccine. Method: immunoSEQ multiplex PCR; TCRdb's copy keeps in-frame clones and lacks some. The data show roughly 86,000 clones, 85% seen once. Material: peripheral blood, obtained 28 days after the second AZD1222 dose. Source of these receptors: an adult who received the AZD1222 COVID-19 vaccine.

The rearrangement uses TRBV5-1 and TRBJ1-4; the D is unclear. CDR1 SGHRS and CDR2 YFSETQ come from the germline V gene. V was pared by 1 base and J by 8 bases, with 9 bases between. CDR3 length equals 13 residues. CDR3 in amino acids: CASSLYGSEKLFF. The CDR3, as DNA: TGCGCCAGCAGCTTGTACGGGAGCGAAAAACTGTTTTTT.

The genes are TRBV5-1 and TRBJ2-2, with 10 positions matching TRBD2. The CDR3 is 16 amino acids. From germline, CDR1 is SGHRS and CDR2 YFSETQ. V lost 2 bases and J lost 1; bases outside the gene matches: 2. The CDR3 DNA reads TGCGCCAGCAGCTTTCGGACTAGCGGGAACACCGGGGAGCTGTTTTTT. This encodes CASSFRTSGNTGELFF.

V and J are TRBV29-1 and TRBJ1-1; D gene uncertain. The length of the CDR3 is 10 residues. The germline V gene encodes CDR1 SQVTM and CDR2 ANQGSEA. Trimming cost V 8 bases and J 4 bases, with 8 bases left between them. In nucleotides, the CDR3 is TGCAGCTCCCGGGGCACTGAAGCTTTCTTT. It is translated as CSSRGTEAFF.

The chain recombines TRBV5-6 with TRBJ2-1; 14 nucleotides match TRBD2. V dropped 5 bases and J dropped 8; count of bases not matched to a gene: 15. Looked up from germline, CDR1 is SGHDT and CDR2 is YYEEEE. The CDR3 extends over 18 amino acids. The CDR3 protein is CASSPGTRGLAGVYEQFF. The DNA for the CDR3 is TGTGCCAGCAGTCCCGGGACACGGGGACTAGCGGGAGTATATGAGCAGTTCTTC.

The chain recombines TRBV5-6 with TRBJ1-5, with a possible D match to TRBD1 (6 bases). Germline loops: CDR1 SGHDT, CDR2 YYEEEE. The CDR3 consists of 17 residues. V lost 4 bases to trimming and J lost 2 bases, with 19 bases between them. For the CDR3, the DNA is TGTGCCAGCAGCCCAGGGACAAGACAAGATGGCAATCAGCCCCAGCATTTT. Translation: CASSPGTRQDGNQPQHF.

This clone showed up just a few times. The CDR3 nucleotides read TGCAGCGTTGAGGAGTCGGACAGGGGGCCCCAGCATTTT. This translates into CSVEESDRGPQHF. V usage is TRBV29-1 and J usage is TRBJ1-5, with 9 bases aligning to TRBD1. From germline, CDR1 is SQVTM and CDR2 ANQGSEA. V shed 3 bases and J 9 bases; nucleotides not matched to a gene: 6. There are 13 residues in the CDR3.

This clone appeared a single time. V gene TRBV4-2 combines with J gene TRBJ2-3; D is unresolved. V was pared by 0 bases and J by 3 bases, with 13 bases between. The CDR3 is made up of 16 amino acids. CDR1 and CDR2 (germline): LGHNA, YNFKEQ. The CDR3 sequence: CASSQDWLVETDTQYF. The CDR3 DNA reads TGTGCCAGCAGCCAAGATTGGCTAGTGGAGACAGATACGCAGTATTTT.

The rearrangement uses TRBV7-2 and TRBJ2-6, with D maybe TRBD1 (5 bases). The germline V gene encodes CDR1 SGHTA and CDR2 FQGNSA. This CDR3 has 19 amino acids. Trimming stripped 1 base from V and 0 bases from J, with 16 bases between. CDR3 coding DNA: TGTGCCAGCAGCTTAGACAGGCCCATATTTTTCTCTGGGGCCAACGTCCTGACTTTC. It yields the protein CASSLDRPIFFSGANVLTF.

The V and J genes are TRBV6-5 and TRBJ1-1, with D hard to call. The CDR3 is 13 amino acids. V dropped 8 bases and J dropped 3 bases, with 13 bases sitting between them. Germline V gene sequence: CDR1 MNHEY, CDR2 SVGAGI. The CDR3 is CASSTLWDTEAFF. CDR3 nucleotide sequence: TGTGCCAGCTCAACCCTCTGGGACACTGAAGCTTTCTTT.

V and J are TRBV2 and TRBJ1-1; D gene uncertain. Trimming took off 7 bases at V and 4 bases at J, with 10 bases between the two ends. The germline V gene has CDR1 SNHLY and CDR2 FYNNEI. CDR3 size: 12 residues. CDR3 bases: TGTGCCAGCAAGGATCGAGCCACTGAAGCTTTCTTT. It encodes CASKDRATEAFF.

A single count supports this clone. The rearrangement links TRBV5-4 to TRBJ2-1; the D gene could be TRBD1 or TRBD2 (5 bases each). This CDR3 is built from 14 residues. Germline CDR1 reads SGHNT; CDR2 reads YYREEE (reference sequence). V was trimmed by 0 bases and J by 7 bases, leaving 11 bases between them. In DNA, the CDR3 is TGTGCCAGCAGCTTGGGTGGGACCGAGAATGAGCAGTTCTTC. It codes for CASSLGGTENEQFF.

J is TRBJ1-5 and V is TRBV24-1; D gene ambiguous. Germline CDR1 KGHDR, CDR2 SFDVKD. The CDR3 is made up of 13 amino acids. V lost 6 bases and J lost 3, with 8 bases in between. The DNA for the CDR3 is TGTGCCACCAGTAGACGTGACAATCAGCCCCAGCATTTT. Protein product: CATSRRDNQPQHF.

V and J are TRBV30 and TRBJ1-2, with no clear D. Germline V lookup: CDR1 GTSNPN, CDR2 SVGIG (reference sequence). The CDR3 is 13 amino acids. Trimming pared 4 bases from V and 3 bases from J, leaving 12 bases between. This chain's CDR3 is CAWIPGSHYGYTF. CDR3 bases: TGTGCCTGGATCCCCGGGTCGCACTATGGCTACACCTTC.

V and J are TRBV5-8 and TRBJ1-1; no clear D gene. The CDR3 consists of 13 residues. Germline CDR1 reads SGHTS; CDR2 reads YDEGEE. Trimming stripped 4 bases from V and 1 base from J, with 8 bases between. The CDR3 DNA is TGTGCCAGCAGCCCCTTCGGGAACACTGAAGCTTTCTTT. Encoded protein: CASSPFGNTEAFF.

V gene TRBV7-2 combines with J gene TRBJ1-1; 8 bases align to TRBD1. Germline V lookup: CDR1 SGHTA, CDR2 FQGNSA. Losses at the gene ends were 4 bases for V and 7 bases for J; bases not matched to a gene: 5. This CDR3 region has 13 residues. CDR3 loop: CASSSQGALEAFF. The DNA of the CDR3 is TGTGCCAGCAGCTCGCAGGGGGCCCTTGAAGCTTTCTTT.

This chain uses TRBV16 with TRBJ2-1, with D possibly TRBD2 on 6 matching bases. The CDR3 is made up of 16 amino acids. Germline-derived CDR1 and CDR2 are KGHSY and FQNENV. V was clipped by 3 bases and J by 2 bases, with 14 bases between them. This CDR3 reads CASSQYGSRTYNEQFF. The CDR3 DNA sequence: TGTGCCAGCAGCCAGTACGGGAGCCGTACCTACAATGAGCAGTTCTTC.

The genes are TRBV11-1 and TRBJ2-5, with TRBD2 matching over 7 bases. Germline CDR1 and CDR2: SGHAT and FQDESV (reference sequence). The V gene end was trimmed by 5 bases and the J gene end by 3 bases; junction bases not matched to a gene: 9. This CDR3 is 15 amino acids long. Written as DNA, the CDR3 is TGTGCCAGCAGCCCCCTTCAGGCGGGGGAAGAGACCCAGTACTTC. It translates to CASSPLQAGEETQYF.

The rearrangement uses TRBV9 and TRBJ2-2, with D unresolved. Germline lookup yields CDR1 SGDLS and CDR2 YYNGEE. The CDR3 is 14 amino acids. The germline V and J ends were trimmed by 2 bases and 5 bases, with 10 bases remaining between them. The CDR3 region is CASSVSSRTGELFF. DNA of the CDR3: TGTGCCAGCAGCGTTTCTAGTCGGACCGGGGAGCTGTTTTTT.

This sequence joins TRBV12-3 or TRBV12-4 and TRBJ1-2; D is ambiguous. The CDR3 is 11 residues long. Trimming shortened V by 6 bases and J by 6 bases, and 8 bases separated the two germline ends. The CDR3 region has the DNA TGTGCCAGCAGCCCGGGTGATGGCTACACCTTC. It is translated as CASSPGDGYTF.

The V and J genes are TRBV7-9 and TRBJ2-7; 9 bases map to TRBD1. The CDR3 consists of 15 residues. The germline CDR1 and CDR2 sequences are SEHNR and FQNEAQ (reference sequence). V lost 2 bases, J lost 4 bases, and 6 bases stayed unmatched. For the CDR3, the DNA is TGTGCCAGCAGCTTAAATCTGGACAGGGGTTACGAGCAGTACTTC. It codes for CASSLNLDRGYEQYF.

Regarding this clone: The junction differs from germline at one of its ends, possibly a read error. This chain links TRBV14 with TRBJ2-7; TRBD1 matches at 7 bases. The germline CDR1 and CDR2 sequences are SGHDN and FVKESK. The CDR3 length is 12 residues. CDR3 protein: CASSQGGQKPHF. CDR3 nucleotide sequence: TGTGCCAGCAGCCAAGGGGGACAGAAGCCCCACTTC.

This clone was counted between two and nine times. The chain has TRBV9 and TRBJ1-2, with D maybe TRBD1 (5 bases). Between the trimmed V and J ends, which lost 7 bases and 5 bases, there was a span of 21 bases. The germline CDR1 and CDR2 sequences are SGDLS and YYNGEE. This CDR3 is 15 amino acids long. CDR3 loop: CASGEITGTAYGYTF. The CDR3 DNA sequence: TGTGCCAGCGGAGAGATAACCGGGACGGCGTATGGCTACACCTTC.

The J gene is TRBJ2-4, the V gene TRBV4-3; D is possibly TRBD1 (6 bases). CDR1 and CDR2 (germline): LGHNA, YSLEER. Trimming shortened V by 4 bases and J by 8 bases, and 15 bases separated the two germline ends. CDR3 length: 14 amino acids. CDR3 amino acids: CASSPQGQVDIQYF. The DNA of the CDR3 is TGCGCCAGCAGCCCTCAGGGGCAGGTGGACATTCAGTACTTC.

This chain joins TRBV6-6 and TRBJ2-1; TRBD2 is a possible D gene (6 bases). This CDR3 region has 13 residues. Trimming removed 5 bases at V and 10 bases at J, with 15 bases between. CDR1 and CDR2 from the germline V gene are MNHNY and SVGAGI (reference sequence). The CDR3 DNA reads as TGTGCCAGCAGTACAAGTAGCGGTACGGAGCAGTTCTTC. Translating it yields CASSTSSGTEQFF.

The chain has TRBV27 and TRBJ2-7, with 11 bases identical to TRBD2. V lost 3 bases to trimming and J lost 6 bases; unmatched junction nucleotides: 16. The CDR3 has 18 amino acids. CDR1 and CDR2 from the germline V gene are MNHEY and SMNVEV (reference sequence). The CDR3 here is CASSFLTTSGELSSEQYF. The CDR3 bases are TGTGCCAGCAGTTTCCTAACGACTAGCGGGGAACTTTCTAGCGAGCAGTACTTC.

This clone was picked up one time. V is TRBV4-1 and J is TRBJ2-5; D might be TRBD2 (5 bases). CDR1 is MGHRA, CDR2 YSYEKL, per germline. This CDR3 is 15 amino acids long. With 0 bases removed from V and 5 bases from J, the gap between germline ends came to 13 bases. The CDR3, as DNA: TGCGCCAGCAGCCAAGATCGAGCTAGCTTGGAGACCCAGTACTTC. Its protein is CASSQDRASLETQYF.

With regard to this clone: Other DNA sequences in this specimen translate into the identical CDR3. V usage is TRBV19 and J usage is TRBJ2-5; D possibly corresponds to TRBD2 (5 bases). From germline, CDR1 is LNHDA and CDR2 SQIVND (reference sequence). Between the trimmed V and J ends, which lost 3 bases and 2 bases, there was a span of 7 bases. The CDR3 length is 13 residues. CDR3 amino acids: CASSIPGQETQYF. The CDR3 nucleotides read TGTGCCAGTAGTATCCCGGGGCAAGAGACCCAGTACTTC.

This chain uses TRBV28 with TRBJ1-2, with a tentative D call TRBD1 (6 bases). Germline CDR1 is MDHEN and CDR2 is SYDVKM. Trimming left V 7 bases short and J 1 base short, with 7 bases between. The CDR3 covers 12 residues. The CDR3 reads CASKGDNYGYTF. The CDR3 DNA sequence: TGTGCCAGCAAGGGGGATAACTATGGCTACACCTTC.

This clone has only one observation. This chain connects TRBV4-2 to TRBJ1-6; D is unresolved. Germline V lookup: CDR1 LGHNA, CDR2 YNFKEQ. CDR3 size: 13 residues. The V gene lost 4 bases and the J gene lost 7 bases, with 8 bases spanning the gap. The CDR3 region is CASSLEVNSPLHF. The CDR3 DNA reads TGTGCCAGCAGCCTAGAGGTGAATTCACCCCTCCACTTT.

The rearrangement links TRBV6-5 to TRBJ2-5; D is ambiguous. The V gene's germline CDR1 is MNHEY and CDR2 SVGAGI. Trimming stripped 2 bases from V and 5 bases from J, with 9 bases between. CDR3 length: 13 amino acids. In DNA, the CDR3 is TGTGCCAGCAGTTACGCCCCGAGGGAGACCCAGTACTTC. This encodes CASSYAPRETQYF.